The source of this T cell receptor beta chain is a study of T cell responses to AZD1222 COVID-19 vaccine (dated by TCRdb to the early 2020s). At the level of the whole study: TCR sequencing was performed for about 240 trial participants, of whom about 200 were given two doses of AZD1222 and 26 were given two doses of MenACWY control vaccine. Enrollment into the trials was organized by age into subgroups of 18-55, 56-69 and 70-plus years, and those subgroups contained roughly 150, 30 and 60 TCR-sequenced participants, respectively.

The CDR3 regions of human TCRbeta chains were analyzed by immunosequencing. As for how the authors treated the data: Repertoire TCRs were matched against a reference library of SARS-CoV-2-specific TCRs generated with the MIRA antigen-specificity platform. Breadth was defined as the fraction of unique TCRs that were SARS-CoV-2-associated, and depth was defined as the fraction of total T cells that were SARS-CoV-2-associated. Using the MIRA data, each spike-specific TCR was mapped to the spike region that the TCR reacts to and placed in a CD4 or CD8 class. Log10-transformed breadth and depth values were compared by one-way ANOVA with Sidak's multiple comparisons tests. TCRdb obtained this table from immuneACCESS and retained in-frame rearrangements with V and J assigned. These tables miss some clones; where compared with another copy, unresolved V genes account for less than half of the shortfall, and the remainder is unexplained. V and J calls plus clone size are reproduced from that table; the DNA served to infer D and trimming. The sample table lists some 110,000 clones, less than 95% of them with a count of one. The ten largest make up approximately 8% of the sample.

Reading the label with the study, this specimen's time point is: about 28 days (+/-7) after the second vaccine dose. AZD1222 recipients whose second dose came at about 4 weeks and those whose second dose came at about 12 weeks were combined into one group, since spike-specific TCR depth and breadth did not differ between the two schedules. Vaccinee samples came from UK trials COV001 and COV002, including a single-blind randomized controlled phase 2/3 trial of AZD1222 (ChAdOx1 nCoV-19) in healthy adults. For TCRbeta chain sequencing, PBMC samples were collected from trial participants at day 0 and at day 28 after the second dose. From a lookup of the germline V gene, CDR1 and CDR2 are SGDLS and YYNGEE. The V end gives up 4 bases and the J end 0 bases, leaving 4 bases in the junction not matched to a gene. The CDR3, from cysteine to phenylalanine, totals 15 residues. Just CDR3 DNA is preserved here, 45 bases in frame from base 1.

A note on this clone: The antigen it binds to is not known. Qualities for individual bases were not recorded, and no much larger clone is one base off.

Results and caveats for the whole study, not just this receptor: After two AZD1222 doses, spike-specific TCR breadth and depth were significantly higher than at day 0 and than in MenACWY recipients. Conclusions about previously exposed vaccinees are limited, since just five or six AZD1222 recipients were seropositive for SARS-CoV-2 at baseline. The whole spike protein was spanned by vaccine-associated CD4 TCRs, and dominant responses were seen in regions 160-218 and 743-854. Participants were mostly white British and included more females than males, and it was suggested by the authors that clonal diversity may have been underestimated. The 56-69-year group was small, and its depth increase did not reach significance, likely because of low power. Because no samples from the day 14 peak response were available, repertoires could be characterized only after the peak T cell response. Reportedly, almost half of the unique spike-specific TCRs recognized epitopes lying outside the regions that are mutated in the B.1.351 and B.1.1.7 variants.

The sequence links TRBV9 to TRBJ2-1; TRBD1 agrees with 7 junctional bases. The sequence was obtained from an adult who received the AZD1222 COVID-19 vaccine. This specimen was peripheral blood, taken 28 days after the second AZD1222 dose. The CDR3 has the sequence CASSITGVSYNEQFF. The nucleotide sequence reads TGTGCCAGCAGCATAACAGGGGTCTCCTACAATGAGCAGTTCTTC.